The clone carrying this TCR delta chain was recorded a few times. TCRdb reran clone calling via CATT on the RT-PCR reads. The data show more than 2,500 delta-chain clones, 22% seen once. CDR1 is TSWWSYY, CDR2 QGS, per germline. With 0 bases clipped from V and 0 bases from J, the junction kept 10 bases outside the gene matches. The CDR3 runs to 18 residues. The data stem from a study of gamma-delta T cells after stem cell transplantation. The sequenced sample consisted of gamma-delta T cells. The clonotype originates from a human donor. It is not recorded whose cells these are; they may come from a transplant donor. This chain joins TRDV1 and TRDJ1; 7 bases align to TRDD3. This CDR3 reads CALGELPRGYGYTDKLIF. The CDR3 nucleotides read TGTGCTCTTGGGGAACTCCCTCGTGGATACGGGTACACCGATAAACTCATCTTT.